Sequencing of this TCR beta chain was carried out in a study of shared clonotypes between healthy human individuals. CDR3 length equals 15 residues. V lost 4 bases and J 3 bases, leaving 15 bases between the germline ends. Germline CDR1 is MDHEN and CDR2 is SYDVKM. As concerns this clone: The antigen is undetermined.

Study conclusions and caveats: Clonotypes shared by all four sorted-subset donors had higher generation probabilities than non-shared clonotypes.

Measured with immunoSEQ multiplex PCR; TCRdb has only the in-frame clones, and not every one. This sample has about 2.4 million clones, with approximately 94% found just once. The clonotype was recovered from a man younger than 35 in good health. Some clones in this sample may be carry-over from other donors' samples. V is TRBV28 and J is TRBJ1-2, with D perhaps matching TRBD1 (5 bases). The sample was naive CD4+ T cells from PBMCs. Subset defined: CD45RA+ positively selected. CDR3 bases: TGTGCCAGCAGTTCCTATGGGACCGGTGACTATGGCTACACCTTC. Translating it yields CASSSYGTGDYGYTF.